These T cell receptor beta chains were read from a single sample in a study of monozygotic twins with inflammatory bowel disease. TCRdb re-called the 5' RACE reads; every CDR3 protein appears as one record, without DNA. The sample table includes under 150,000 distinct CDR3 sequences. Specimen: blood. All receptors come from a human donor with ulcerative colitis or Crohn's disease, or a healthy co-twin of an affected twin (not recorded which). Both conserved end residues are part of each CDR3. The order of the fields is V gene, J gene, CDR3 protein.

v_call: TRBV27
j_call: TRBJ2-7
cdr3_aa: CASSFNGLQGKPYEQYF

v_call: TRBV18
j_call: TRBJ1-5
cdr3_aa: CASSSRDRDQPQHF

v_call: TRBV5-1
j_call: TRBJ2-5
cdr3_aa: CASSLRTHEETQYF

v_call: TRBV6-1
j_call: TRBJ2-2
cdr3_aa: CASNLQGHTGELFF

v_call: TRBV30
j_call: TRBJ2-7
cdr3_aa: CAWRYPGGGFDGEQYF

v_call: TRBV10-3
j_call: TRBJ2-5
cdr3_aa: CAISADRGEETQYF

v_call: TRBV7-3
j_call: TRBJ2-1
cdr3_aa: CASSRTSGGVHNEQFF

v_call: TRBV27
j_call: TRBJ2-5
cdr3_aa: CASRKTNLIETQYF

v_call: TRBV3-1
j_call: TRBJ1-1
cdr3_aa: CASSQDRGPVGAFF

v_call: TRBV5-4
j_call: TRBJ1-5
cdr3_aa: CASSLENQPQHF